The following is a T cell receptor beta chain sequence with its context. The antigen is not known. This specimen comes from a study of cytomegalovirus exposure and HLA in healthy donors. The study, taken as a whole, reports: CMV serostatus was the sole immune exposure data available. As a later analysis showed, several of the most significant clusters appeared to be linked to common viral pathogens. Analyses of presence and absence presupposed an approximately uniform sequencing depth across donors.

Germline V gene lookup returns CDR1 SGHTA and CDR2 FQGTGA. This CDR3 has 13 residues. The V segment lost 1 base and the J segment 8 bases; nucleotides outside the gene matches: 4. Use of 60 Vbeta and 13 Jbeta primers characterized the PCR. Sequencing used immunoSEQ multiplex PCR; TCRdb keeps in-frame clones, though not all of them. The sample consists of about 88,000 clones, over 70% of them appearing once. It was healthy bone marrow donors who served as donors. Material for sequencing was PBMCs. The receptor's source is a woman between 40 and 50 years old in good health and CMV-seronegative. The genes are TRBV7-3 and TRBJ1-1; 7 nucleotides align to TRBD1. DNA for the CDR3: TGTGCCAGCAGCTTAATCCAGGGGGTAGAAGCTTTCTTT. Translation: CASSLIQGVEAFF.